Below, 21 T cell receptor beta chains from the same sample are listed, as sequenced in a study of shared clonotypes between healthy human individuals. The method was immunoSEQ multiplex PCR; TCRdb's version includes in-frame clones alone and lacks a portion of them. The sample consists of approximately 1.5 million clones, 95% to 99% of them appearing once. Sequenced material: naive CD4+ T cells sorted from blood. As for subset: CD45RA+ positively selected. Every receptor here comes from a man aged 25-45 years in good health.

V gene TRBV29-1 combines with J gene TRBJ2-7; no reliable D call. CDR1 SQVTM and CDR2 ANQGSEA come from the germline V gene. V lost 3 bases and J 4 bases, leaving 13 bases between the germline ends. This CDR3 is built from 13 residues. The CDR3 loop reads CSVEVVLGYEQYF. CDR3 DNA: TGCAGCGTTGAGGTCGTGTTAGGGTACGAGCAGTACTTC.

V is TRBV9 and J is TRBJ2-3; no definite D call. Trimming removed 0 bases at V and 0 bases at J, with 8 bases between. Germline CDR1 reads SGDLS; CDR2 reads YYNGEE. This CDR3 has 15 residues. As DNA, the CDR3 is TGTGCCAGCAGCGTAGGGTTCTCTAGCACAGATACGCAGTATTTT. Translating gives CASSVGFSSTDTQYF.

The chain has TRBV6-4 and TRBJ2-5; tentatively, D is TRBD1 or TRBD2 (5 bases each). The V gene's germline CDR1 is MRHNA and CDR2 SNTAGT. CDR3 length: 14 residues. Trimming took off 3 bases at V and 2 bases at J, with 10 bases between the two ends. CDR3 protein: CASSEEWGQETQYF. DNA for the CDR3: TGTGCCAGCAGTGAAGAGTGGGGGCAAGAGACCCAGTACTTC.

CDR3 sequence (DNA): TGTGCCAGCAGTTTATCGAAGGGACGCGGGGCTAGCAATCAGCCCCAGCATTTT. This encodes CASSLSKGRGASNQPQHF. J is TRBJ1-5 and V is TRBV27, with a possible D match to TRBD1 (5 bases). The CDR3 is 18 residues long. Germline CDR1 is MNHEY and CDR2 is SMNVEV (reference sequence). V lost 0 bases and J lost 0, with 15 bases in between.

This chain uses TRBV14 with TRBJ2-2; D gene uncertain. Trimming left V 5 bases short and J 5 bases short, with 6 bases between. The CDR3 has 12 amino acids. The germline V gene encodes CDR1 SGHDN and CDR2 FVKESK. The CDR3 here is CASSFSTGELFF. The CDR3 bases are TGTGCCAGCAGCTTCAGTACCGGGGAGCTGTTTTTT.

This chain joins TRBV18 and TRBJ2-7, with D unresolved. The CDR3 is made up of 15 amino acids. The germline V gene encodes CDR1 KGHSH and CDR2 LQKENI. V shed 2 bases and J shed 6 bases, with 17 bases lying between them. The CDR3, as DNA: TGTGCCAGCTCACCAAACTCCAGGTTAGAGATCGAGCAGTACTTC. It codes for CASSPNSRLEIEQYF.

This clone was found once. The V and J genes are TRBV13 and TRBJ1-3; D not resolved. Germline CDR1 PRHDT, CDR2 FYEKMQ (reference sequence). The CDR3 is 13 residues long. Trimming pared 3 bases from V and 3 bases from J, leaving 6 bases between. The chain's CDR3 is CASSLMGGNTIYF. CDR3 DNA sequence: TGTGCCAGCAGCTTGATGGGTGGAAACACCATATATTTT. Full variable domain (rest looked up from reference TRBV13 and TRBJ1-3): AAGVIQSPRHLIKEKRETATLKCYPIPRHDTVYWYQQGPGQDPQFLISFYEKMQSDKGSIPDRFSAQQFSDYHSELNMSSLELGDSALYFCASSLMGGNTIYFGEGSWLTVV.

The chain joins TRBV9 to TRBJ2-1; TRBD2 is a possible D gene (6 bases). The CDR3 has 16 amino acids. The germline gives CDR1 SGDLS, CDR2 YYNGEE. The germline V and J ends were trimmed by 4 bases and 6 bases, with 20 bases remaining between them. CDR3 region: CASSLFRDFSINEQFF. For the CDR3, the DNA is TGTGCCAGCAGCTTATTCCGGGACTTCTCTATCAATGAGCAGTTCTTC.

Concerning this clone: Other DNA sequences in the sample encode the same CDR3. This sequence joins TRBV5-1 and TRBJ2-6; D not resolved. Per germline, CDR1 SGHRS and CDR2 YFSETQ. V was trimmed by 2 bases and J by 2 bases, leaving 5 bases between them. CDR3 length equals 14 residues. The CDR3 DNA is TGCGCCAGCAGCTTAAGCCCTGGGGCCAACGTCCTGACTTTC. Its translation: CASSLSPGANVLTF.

The chain recombines TRBV5-1 with TRBJ1-3, with 11 bases that match TRBD1. Germline assignment: CDR1 SGHRS and CDR2 YFSETQ. The CDR3 is 13 amino acids. After removal of 4 bases from V and 8 bases from J, the junction contained 2 bases not matched to a gene. CDR3 protein: CASSADRGHTIYF. The CDR3 coding sequence is TGCGCCAGCAGCGCGGACAGGGGGCACACCATATATTTT.

V usage is TRBV10-2 and J usage is TRBJ2-7; 8 positions match TRBD1. CDR1 WSHSY and CDR2 SAAADI come from the germline V gene. Trimming cost V 8 bases and J 0 bases; bases outside gene matches: 6. The CDR3 spans 14 residues. CDR3: CASRRGPSSYEQYF. The CDR3 DNA is TGCGCCAGCCGCAGGGGGCCGAGCTCCTACGAGCAGTACTTC.

The chain is built from TRBV15 and TRBJ2-7, with D perhaps given as TRBD1 or TRBD2 (5 bases each). The CDR3 consists of 15 residues. Looked up from germline, CDR1 is LNHNV and CDR2 is YYDKDF (reference sequence). The V end was cut by 1 base, the J end by 1 base, with 11 bases between. The CDR3 bases are TGTGCCACCAGCAGAGCCCTGGGGGTATCCTACGAGCAGTACTTC. Translating it yields CATSRALGVSYEQYF. Using reference TRBV15 and TRBJ2-7 for the parts outside the CDR3, the full variable domain is DAMVIQNPRYQVTQFGKPVTLSCSQTLNHNVMYWYQQKSSQAPKLLFHYYDKDFNNEADTPDNFQSRRPNTSFCFLDIRSPGLGDTAMYLCATSRALGVSYEQYFGPGTRLTVT.

The chain uses TRBV7-9 and TRBJ2-1; D gene unclear. The CDR3 has 12 residues. Trimming stripped 8 bases from V and 6 bases from J, with 11 bases between. The germline gives CDR1 SEHNR, CDR2 FQNEAQ (reference sequence). CDR3: CASSASSNEQFF. CDR3 bases: TGTGCCAGCTCCGCCTCTTCCAATGAGCAGTTCTTC.

The J gene is TRBJ2-7, the V gene TRBV7-2; possibly TRBD1 for D (6 bases). This CDR3 has 14 residues. Looked up from germline, CDR1 is SGHTA and CDR2 is FQGNSA. The germline V and J ends were trimmed by 0 bases and 3 bases, with 9 bases remaining between them. CDR3 loop: CASSLASRGYEQYF. The CDR3 coding sequence is TGTGCCAGCAGCTTAGCGTCCAGGGGCTACGAGCAGTACTTC.

The chain employs TRBV6-5 and TRBJ2-5, with D perhaps matching TRBD1 (5 bases). CDR1 is MNHEY and CDR2 is SVGAGI in the germline V gene. V dropped 5 bases and J dropped 4 bases, with 14 bases sitting between them. This CDR3 region has 14 residues. Here the CDR3 reads CASSTPGRAETQYF. Written as DNA, the CDR3 is TGTGCCAGCAGTACCCCTGGCAGGGCAGAGACCCAGTACTTC.

The rearrangement uses TRBV6-1 and TRBJ1-5; D gene uncertain. Germline assignment: CDR1 MNHNS and CDR2 SASEGT. Trimming pared 1 base from V and 0 bases from J, leaving 4 bases between. This CDR3 is 14 amino acids long. The CDR3 bases are TGTGCCAGCAGTGAAGTTTATAGCAATCAGCCCCAGCATTTT. The encoded protein is CASSEVYSNQPQHF.

As regards this clone: This specimen includes other DNA sequences encoding the same CDR3. DNA for the CDR3: TGTGCCAGCAGCTCCAAATACGAGCAGTACTTC. This encodes CASSSKYEQYF. J is TRBJ2-7 and V is TRBV7-2; unclear D gene. From germline, CDR1 is SGHTA and CDR2 FQGNSA. V lost 4 bases and J 4 bases, leaving 5 bases between the germline ends. The CDR3 has 11 residues.

The chain carries TRBV6-1 and TRBJ2-1; D might be TRBD1 or TRBD2, each matching 6 bases. Per germline, CDR1 MNHNS and CDR2 SASEGT. The CDR3 spans 15 residues. Trimming took 6 bases from V and 5 from J, leaving 17 bases between them. The CDR3 sequence is CASRKGGEGDNEQFF. The CDR3, as DNA: TGTGCCAGCAGGAAGGGGGGTGAGGGGGACAATGAGCAGTTCTTC.

This clone was detected once. The chain is built from TRBV5-1 and TRBJ1-5; the D is unclear. The CDR3 is 14 residues long. V lost 0 bases and J lost 5, with 9 bases in between. Looked up from germline, CDR1 is SGHRS and CDR2 is YFSETQ. The CDR3 spells CASSLDGSHQPQHF. CDR3 nucleotide sequence: TGCGCCAGCAGCTTGGATGGTTCTCATCAGCCCCAGCATTTT.

The J gene is TRBJ2-1, the V gene TRBV6-4; D unclear. The CDR3 contains 16 residues. V lost 2 bases and J lost 7, with 18 bases in between. Germline lookup yields CDR1 MRHNA and CDR2 SNTAGT. In DNA form, the CDR3 reads TGTGCCAGCAGTGACCGAGCTAGGGCTCTCGGAAATGAGCAGTTCTTC. Translation gives CASSDRARALGNEQFF.

The chain recombines TRBV23-1 with TRBJ1-1; D is ambiguous. TRBV23-1 is flagged as an ORF with uncertain function. Deletions cut 0 bases from V and 2 bases from J, with 4 bases between. This CDR3 is built from 13 residues. The DNA of the CDR3 is TGCGCCAGCAGTCAATCGAGCAACACTGAAGCTTTCTTT. This sequence encodes CASSQSSNTEAFF.